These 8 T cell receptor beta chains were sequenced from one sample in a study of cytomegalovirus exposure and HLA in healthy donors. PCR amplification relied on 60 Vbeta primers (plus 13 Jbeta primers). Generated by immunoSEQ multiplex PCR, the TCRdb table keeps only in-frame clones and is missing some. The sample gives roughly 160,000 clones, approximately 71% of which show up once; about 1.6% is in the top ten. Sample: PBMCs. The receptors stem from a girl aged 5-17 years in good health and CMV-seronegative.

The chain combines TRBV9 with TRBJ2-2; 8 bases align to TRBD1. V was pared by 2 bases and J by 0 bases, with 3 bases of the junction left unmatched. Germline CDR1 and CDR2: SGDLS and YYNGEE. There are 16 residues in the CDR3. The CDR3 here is CASSVGQGPNTGELFF. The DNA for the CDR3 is TGTGCCAGCAGCGTCGGACAGGGTCCGAACACCGGGGAGCTGTTTTTT.

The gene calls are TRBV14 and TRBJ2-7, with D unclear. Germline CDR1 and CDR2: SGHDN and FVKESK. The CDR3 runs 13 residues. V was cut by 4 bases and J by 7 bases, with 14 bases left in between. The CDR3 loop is CASSRPKFGEQYF. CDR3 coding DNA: TGTGCCAGCAGCCGACCCAAATTCGGGGAGCAGTACTTC.

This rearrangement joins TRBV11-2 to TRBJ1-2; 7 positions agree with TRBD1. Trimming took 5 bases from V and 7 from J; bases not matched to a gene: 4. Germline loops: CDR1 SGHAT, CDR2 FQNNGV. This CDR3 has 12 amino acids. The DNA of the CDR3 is TGTGCCAGCAGCCCAGGGGGTCCTGGCTACACCTTC. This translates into CASSPGGPGYTF.

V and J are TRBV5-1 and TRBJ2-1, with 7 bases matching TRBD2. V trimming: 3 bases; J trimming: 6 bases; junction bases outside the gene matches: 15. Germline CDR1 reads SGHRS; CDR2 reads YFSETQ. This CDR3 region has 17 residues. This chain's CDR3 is CASSSGTTLGASNEQFF. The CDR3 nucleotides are TGCGCCAGCAGCTCCGGGACTACTCTTGGGGCTTCCAATGAGCAGTTCTTC.

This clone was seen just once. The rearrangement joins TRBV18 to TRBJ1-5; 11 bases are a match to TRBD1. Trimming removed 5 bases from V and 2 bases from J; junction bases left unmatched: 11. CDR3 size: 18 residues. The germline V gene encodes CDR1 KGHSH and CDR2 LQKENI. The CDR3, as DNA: TGTGCCAGCTCAGCGTTGGACAGGGGGCTGTTGGGCAATCAGCCCCAGCATTTT. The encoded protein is CASSALDRGLLGNQPQHF.

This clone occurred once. CDR3 DNA: TGTGCCAGCAGCCTGGGACAGGTCTTTAACTATGGCTACACCTTC. Amino acids: CASSLGQVFNYGYTF. The genes are TRBV7-9 and TRBJ1-2, with 8 bases aligning to TRBD1. Germline loops: CDR1 SEHNR, CDR2 FQNEAQ (reference sequence). The CDR3 sequence is 15 residues long. V was clipped by 5 bases and J by 1 base; unmatched bases: 6.

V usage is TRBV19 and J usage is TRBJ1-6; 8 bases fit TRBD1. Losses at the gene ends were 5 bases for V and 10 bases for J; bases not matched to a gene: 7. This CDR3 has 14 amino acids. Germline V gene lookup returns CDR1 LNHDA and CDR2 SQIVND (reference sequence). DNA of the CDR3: TGTGCCAGTAGTCTTGACAGGGGTGGGTCACCCCTCCACTTT. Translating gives CASSLDRGGSPLHF.

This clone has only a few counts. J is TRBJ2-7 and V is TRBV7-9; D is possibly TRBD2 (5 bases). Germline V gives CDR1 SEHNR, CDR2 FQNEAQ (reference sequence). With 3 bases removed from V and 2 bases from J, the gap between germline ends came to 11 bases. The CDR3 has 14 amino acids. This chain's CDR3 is CASSFGSGPYEQYF. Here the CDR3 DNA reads TGTGCCAGCAGCTTCGGCAGCGGCCCCTACGAGCAGTACTTC.